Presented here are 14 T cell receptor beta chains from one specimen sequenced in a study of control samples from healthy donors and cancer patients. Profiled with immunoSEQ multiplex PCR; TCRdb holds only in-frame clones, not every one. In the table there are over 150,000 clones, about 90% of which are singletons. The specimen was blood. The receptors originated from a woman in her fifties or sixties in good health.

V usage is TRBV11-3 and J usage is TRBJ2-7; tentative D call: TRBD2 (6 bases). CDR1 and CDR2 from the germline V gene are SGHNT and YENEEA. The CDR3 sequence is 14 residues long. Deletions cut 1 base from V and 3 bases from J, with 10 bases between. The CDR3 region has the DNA TGTGCCAGCAGCTTAGGTCGGACTAACTACGAGCAGTACTTC. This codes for CASSLGRTNYEQYF.

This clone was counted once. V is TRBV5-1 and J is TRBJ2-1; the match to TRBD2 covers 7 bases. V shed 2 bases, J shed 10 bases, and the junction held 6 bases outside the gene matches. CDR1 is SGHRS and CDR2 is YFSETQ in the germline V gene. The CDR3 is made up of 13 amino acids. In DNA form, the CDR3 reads TGCGCCAGCAGCTTCGGGGAGGGTGGAGAGCAGTTCTTC. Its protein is CASSFGEGGEQFF.

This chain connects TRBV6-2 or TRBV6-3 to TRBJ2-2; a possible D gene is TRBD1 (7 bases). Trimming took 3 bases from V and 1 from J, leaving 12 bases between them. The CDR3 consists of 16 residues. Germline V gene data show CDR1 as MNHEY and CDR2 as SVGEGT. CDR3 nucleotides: TGTGCCAGCAGTTATTCCCAGGGGGGGAACACCGGGGAGCTGTTTTTT. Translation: CASSYSQGGNTGELFF.

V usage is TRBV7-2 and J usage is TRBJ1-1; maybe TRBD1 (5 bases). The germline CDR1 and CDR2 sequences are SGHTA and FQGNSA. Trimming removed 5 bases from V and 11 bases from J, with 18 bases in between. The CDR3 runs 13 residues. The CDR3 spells CASSLQRGMYAFF. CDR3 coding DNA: TGTGCCAGCAGCCTCCAACGGGGGATGTATGCTTTCTTT. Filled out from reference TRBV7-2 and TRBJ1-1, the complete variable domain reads GAGVSQSPSNKVTEKGKDVELRCDPISGHTALYWYRQSLGQGLEFLIYFQGNSAPDKSGLPSDRFSAERTGGSVSTLTIQRTQQEDSAVYLCASSLQRGMYAFFGQGTRLTVV.

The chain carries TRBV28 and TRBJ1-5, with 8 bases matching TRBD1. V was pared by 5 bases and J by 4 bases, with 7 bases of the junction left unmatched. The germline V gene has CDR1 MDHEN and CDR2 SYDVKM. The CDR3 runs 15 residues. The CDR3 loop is CASSPIRGLNQPQHF. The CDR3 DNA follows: TGTGCCAGCAGTCCTATCAGGGGGCTAAATCAGCCCCAGCATTTT.

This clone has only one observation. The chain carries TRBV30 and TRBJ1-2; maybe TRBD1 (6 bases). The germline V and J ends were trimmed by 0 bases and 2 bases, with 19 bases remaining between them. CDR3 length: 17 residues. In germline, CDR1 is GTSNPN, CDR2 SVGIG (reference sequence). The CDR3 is CAWSVGAGRTPNYGYTF. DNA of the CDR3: TGTGCCTGGAGTGTGGGGGCGGGGCGTACTCCGAACTATGGCTACACCTTC.

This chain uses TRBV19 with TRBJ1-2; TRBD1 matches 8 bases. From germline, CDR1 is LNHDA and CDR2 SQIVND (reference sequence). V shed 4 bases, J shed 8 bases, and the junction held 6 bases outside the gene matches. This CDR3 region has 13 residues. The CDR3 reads CASSKTGADGYTF. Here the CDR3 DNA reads TGTGCCAGTAGTAAGACAGGGGCGGACGGCTACACCTTC.

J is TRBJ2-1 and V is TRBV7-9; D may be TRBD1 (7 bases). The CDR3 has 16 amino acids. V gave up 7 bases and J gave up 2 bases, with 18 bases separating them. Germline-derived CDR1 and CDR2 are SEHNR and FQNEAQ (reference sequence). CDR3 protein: CASIGGGRGAYNEQFF. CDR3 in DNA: TGTGCCAGCATTGGTGGAGGCAGGGGGGCCTACAATGAGCAGTTCTTC.

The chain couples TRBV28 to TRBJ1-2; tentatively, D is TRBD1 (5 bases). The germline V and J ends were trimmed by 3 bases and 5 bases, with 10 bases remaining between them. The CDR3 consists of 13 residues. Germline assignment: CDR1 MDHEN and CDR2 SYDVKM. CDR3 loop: CASSFNGAYGYTF. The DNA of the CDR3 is TGTGCCAGCAGTTTCAACGGGGCTTATGGCTACACCTTC.

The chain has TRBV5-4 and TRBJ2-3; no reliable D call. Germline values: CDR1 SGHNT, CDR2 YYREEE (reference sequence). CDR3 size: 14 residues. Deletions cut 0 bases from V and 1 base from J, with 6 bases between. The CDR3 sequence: CASSLGGRTDTQYF. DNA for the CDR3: TGTGCCAGCAGCTTGGGCGGTCGCACAGATACGCAGTATTTT.

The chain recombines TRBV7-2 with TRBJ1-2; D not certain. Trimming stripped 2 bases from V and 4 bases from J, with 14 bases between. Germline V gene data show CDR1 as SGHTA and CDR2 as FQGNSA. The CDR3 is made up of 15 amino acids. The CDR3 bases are TGTGCCAGCAGCTTAAAGTATGGTCAGATCTATGGCTACACCTTC. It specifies CASSLKYGQIYGYTF.

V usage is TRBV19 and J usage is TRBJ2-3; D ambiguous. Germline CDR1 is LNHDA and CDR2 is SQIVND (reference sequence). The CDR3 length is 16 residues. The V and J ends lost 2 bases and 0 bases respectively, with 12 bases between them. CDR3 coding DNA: TGTGCCAGTAGTATATATCGGACGCTTAGCACAGATACGCAGTATTTT. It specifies CASSIYRTLSTDTQYF.

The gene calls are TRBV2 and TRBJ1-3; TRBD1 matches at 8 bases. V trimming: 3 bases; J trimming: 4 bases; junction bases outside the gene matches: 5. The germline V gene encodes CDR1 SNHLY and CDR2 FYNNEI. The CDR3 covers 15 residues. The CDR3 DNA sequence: TGTGCCAGCAGTGAGGCTACAGGGGGAGGAAACACCATATATTTT. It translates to CASSEATGGGNTIYF.

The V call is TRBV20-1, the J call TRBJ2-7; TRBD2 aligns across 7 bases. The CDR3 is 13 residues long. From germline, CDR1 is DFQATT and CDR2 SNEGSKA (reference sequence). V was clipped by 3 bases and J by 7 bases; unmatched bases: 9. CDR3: CSASGGDGREQYF. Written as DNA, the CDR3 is TGCAGTGCTAGTGGGGGAGACGGGAGGGAGCAGTACTTC.